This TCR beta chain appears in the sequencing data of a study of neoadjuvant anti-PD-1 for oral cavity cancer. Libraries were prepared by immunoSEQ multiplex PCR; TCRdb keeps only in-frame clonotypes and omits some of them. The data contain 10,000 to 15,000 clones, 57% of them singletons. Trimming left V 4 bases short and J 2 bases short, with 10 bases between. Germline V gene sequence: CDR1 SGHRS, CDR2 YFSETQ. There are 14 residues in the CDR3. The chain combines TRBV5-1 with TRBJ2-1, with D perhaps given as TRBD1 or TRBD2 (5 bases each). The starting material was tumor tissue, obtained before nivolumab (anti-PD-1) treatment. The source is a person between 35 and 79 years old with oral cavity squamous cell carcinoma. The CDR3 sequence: CASSRGSAYNEQFF. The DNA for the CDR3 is TGCGCCAGCAGCCGGGGCTCGGCCTACAATGAGCAGTTCTTC.